This T cell receptor (beta chain) was profiled in a study of blood T cells in healthy people across ages. Primed by a sample-barcoded 5' primer and a J-beta primer mix, a second PCR proceeded for roughly 6 to 12 cycles. TCRdb called the 5' RACE reads again in MiXCR, with one record for every CDR3 protein. The sample includes 700,000 to 1,000,000 distinct CDR3 sequences, under 45% of them seen just once. The CDR3 has 14 residues. Germline assignment: CDR1 LGHDT and CDR2 YNNKEL (reference sequence). The J segment lost 0 bases and the V segment lost 7 bases, leaving 5 bases of the junction unmatched. This clonotype was sampled from a man aged 60-69 years in good health. The V and J genes are TRBV3-1 and TRBJ2-5, with 7 bases that match TRBD2. The sequencing sample was made of blood. The CDR3 region is CASMGLTYQETQYF. The DNA for the CDR3 is TGTGCCAGCATGGGACTAACCTACCAAGAGACCCAGTACTTC.